This T cell receptor (beta chain) was identified in a study of blood T cell repertoires in COVID-19. Turning to the study itself: Researchers got acute and convalescent COVID-19 samples from the United States, Italy and Spain. PBMCs, B-cell-depleted T cells, or T cells were the source of the cDNA or gDNA that made up the material.

Germline trimming cut 3 bases from V and 10 bases from J; bases unmatched to any gene: 6. Per the germline V gene, CDR1 is LNHDA and CDR2 is SQIVND (reference sequence). The CDR3 totals 13 residues. Under the authors' procedure: How many nucleated cells were present was estimated from reference gene primer amplification. TCRdb's table, derived via immunoSEQ multiplex PCR, lists solely in-frame clones and lacks some. Clonal size and the V and J genes are those of that table, whereas D and trimming came from the DNA. This table has roughly 200,000 clones, around four fifths appearing once. This sequence was found in a human donor in a cohort sampled during active COVID-19. Source material: peripheral blood. The J gene is TRBJ1-1, the V gene TRBV19, with TRBD1 matching 9 bases. CDR3 amino acids: CASSISGDRAAFF. The CDR3 DNA follows: TGTGCCAGTAGTATCTCTGGGGACAGGGCAGCTTTCTTT.